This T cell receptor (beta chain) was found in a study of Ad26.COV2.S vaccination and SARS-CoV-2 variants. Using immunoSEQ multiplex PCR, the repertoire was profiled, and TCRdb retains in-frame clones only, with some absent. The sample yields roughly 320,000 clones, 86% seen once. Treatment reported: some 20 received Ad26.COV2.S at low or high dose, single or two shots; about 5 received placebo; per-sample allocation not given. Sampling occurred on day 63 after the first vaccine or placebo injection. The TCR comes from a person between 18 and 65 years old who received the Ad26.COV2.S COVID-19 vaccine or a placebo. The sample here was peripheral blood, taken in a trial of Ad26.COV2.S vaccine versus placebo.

CDR3 amino acids: CASSTPGGGQNTGELFF. The CDR3 nucleotides are TGTGCCAGCAGCACCCCCGGCGGGGGGCAGAACACCGGGGAGCTGTTTTTT. The chain couples TRBV5-4 to TRBJ2-2; 8 nucleotides agree with TRBD2. CDR1 and CDR2 (germline): SGHNT, YYREEE (reference sequence). The CDR3 loop spans 17 amino acids. After removal of 4 bases from V and 1 base from J, the junction contained 9 bases not matched to a gene. Full variable domain (remainder filled in from reference TRBV5-4 and TRBJ2-2): ETGVTQSPTHLIKTRGQQVTLRCSSQSGHNTVSWYQQALGQGPQFIFQYYREEENGRGNFPPRFSGLQFPNYSSELNVNALELDDSALYLCASSTPGGGQNTGELFFGEGSRLTVL.